This TCR beta chain was identified in a study of cytomegalovirus exposure and HLA in healthy donors. Use of 60 Vbeta and 13 Jbeta primers characterized the PCR. Sequencing was performed with immunoSEQ multiplex PCR; in TCRdb, only in-frame clones are kept and a portion is missing. The table shows around 110,000 clones, with over 80% occurring only once. The CDR3 consists of 13 residues. The germline CDR1 and CDR2 sequences are MNHEY and SMNVEV (reference sequence). Losses at the gene ends were 2 bases for V and 10 bases for J; bases not matched to a gene: 4. The specimen sequenced was PBMCs. The chain couples TRBV27 to TRBJ2-1; the match to TRBD1 covers 8 bases. This sequence was found in a young man in good health and CMV-seronegative. CDR3 in amino acids: CASSLRTGREQFF. The CDR3 region has the DNA TGTGCCAGCAGTTTAAGGACAGGGCGGGAGCAGTTCTTC.